This T cell receptor (beta chain) was documented in a study of tumor-infiltrating lymphocytes in primary liver carcinoma. For the study at large: Spanning 4.2 to 10 cm, the tumors were T1-T3 N0M0. Overall study results and limits: Blood's top-250-clone fraction was significantly lower than that of tumors (p = 0.039).

Co-extraction of both nucleic acids (RNA and DNA) used about 17-33 mg of unsorted bulk tissue. V dropped 6 bases and J dropped 7 bases, with 15 bases sitting between them. The V gene's germline CDR1 is SQVTM and CDR2 ANQGSEA. The CDR3 length is 13 residues. To note about this clonotype: Antigen unknown.

A constant-region primer primed TCR beta cDNA synthesis from roughly 500 ng of total RNA. Investigators got TCR beta libraries out of three nested multiplex PCR rounds, done with slightly modified ARM-PCR. TRBV1-TRBV30 forward primers paired with a C-beta reverse primer were used in the first two PCR rounds, which ran 9 to 10 cycles each. TCRdb ran MiXCR on the multiplex PCR reads and lists one entry per CDR3 protein. The data hold fewer than 75,000 distinct CDR3 sequences, with about three quarters observed a single time. The V gene is TRBV29-1, the J gene TRBJ1-4, with D unresolved. The sample comprised liver tumor tissue from sampling region 4. Documented subset: tumor region T4, right-lateral pole. This sequence originates from a man aged 35 to 55 with primary liver carcinoma and hepatitis B virus infection. The CDR3, as DNA: TGCAGCGTGATGGGAGGGCCGGGTGAAAAACTGTTTTTT. The encoded protein is CSVMGGPGEKLFF.